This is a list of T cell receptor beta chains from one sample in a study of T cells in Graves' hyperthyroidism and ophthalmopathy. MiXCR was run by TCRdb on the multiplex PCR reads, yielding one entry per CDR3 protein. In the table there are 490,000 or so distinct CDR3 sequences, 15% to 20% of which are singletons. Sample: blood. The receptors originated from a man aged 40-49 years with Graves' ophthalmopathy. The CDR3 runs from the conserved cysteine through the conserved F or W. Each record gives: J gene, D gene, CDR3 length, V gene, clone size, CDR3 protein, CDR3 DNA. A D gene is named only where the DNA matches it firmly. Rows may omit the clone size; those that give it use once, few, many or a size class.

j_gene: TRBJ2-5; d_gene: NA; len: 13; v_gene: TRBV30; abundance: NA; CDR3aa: CAWSWEIRETQYF; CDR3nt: TGTGCCTGGAGCTGGGAGATTAGGGAGACCCAGTACTTC
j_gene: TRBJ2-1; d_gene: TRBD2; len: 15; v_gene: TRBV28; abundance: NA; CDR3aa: CASNDVAGGDNEQFF; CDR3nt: TGTGCCAGCAACGATGTAGCGGGAGGGGACAATGAGCAGTTCTTC
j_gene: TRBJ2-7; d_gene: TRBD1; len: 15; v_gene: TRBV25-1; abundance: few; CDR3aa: CASSEWTGGPYEQYF; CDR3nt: TGTGCCAGCAGTGAATGGACAGGGGGACCCTACGAGCAGTACTTC
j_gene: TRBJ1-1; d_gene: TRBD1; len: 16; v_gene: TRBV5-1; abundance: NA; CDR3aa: CASSLRTGLDGGEAFF; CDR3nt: TGCGCCAGCAGCTTGAGGACAGGACTTGACGGTGGTGAAGCTTTCTTT
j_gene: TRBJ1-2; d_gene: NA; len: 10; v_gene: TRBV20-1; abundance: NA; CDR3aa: CSARTYGYTF; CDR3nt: TGCAGTGCTCGTACCTATGGCTACACCTTC
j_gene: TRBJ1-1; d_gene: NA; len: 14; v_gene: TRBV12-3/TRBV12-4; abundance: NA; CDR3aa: CASSPDRMDTEAFF; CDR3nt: TGTGCCAGCAGTCCGGACAGAATGGACACTGAAGCTTTCTTT
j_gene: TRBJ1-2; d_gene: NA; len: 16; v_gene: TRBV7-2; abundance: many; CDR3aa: CASSLAGIPLGFGYTF; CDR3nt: TGTGCCAGCAGCTTAGCGGGAATCCCCCTCGGGTTCGGCTACACCTTC
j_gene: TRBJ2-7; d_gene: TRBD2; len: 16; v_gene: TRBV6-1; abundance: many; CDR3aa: CASRRNSAGASDEQYF; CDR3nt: TGTGCCAGCAGGCGCAATTCAGCGGGAGCTAGTGACGAGCAGTACTTC
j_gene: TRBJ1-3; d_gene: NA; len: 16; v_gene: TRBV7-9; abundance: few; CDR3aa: CASSTLRTVSGNTIYF; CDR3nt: TGTGCCAGCAGCACCCTACGGACAGTCTCTGGAAACACCATATATTTT
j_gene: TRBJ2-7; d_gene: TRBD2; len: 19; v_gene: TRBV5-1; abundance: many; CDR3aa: CASSLRGGTPGRYSYEQYF; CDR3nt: TGCGCCAGCAGCTTGCGGGGGGGCACACCCGGACGATACTCCTACGAGCAGTACTTC
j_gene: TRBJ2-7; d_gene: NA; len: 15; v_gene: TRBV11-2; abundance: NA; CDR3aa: CASSLQEGPSYEQYF; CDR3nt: TGTGCCAGCAGCTTACAGGAGGGCCCCTCCTACGAGCAGTACTTC
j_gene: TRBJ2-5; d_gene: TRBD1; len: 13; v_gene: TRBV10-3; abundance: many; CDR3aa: CAIRGTVAETQYF; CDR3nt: TGTGCCATCAGAGGGACAGTTGCAGAGACCCAGTACTTC
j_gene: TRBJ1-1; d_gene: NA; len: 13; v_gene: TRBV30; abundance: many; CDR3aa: CAWKGLVGTEAFF; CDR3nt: TGTGCCTGGAAGGGCTTAGTGGGAACTGAAGCTTTCTTT
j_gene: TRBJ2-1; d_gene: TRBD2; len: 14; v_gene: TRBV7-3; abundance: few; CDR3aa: CASSLRGGFNEQFF; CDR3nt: TGTGCCAGCAGCTTAAGGGGGGGATTCAATGAGCAGTTCTTC
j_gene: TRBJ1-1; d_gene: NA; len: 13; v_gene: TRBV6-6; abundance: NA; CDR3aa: CASSYRDNTEAFF; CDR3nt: TGTGCCAGCAGTTACAGAGATAACACTGAAGCTTTCTTT
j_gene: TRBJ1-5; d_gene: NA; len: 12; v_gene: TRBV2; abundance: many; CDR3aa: CASSGESVPQHF; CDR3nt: TGTGCCAGCAGTGGGGAATCAGTGCCCCAGCATTTT
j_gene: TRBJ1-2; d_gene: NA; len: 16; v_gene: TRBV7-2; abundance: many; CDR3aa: CASSLNPPADLYGYTF; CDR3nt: TGTGCCAGCAGCTTAAACCCCCCGGCGGACCTCTATGGCTACACCTTC
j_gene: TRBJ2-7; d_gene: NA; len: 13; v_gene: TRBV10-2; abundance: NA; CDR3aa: CASSEQGRSEQYF; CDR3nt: TGCGCCAGCAGTGAGCAGGGGAGGTCCGAGCAGTACTTC
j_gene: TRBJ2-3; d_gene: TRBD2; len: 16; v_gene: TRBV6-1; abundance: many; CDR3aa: CASSEAAGGSADTQYF; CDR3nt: TGTGCCAGCAGTGAAGCGGCGGGGGGTAGCGCAGATACGCAGTATTTT
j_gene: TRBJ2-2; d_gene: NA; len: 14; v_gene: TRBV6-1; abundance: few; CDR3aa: CASRGTHNTGELFF; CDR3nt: TGTGCCAGCAGAGGGACACATAACACCGGGGAGCTGTTTTTT
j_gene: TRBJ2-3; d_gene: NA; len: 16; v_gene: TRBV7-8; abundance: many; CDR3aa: CASSLGMYVSTDTQYF; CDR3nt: TGTGCCAGCAGCTTAGGGATGTATGTCAGCACAGATACGCAGTATTTT
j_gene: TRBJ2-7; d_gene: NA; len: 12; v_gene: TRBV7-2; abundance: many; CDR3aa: CASSLNFYEQYF; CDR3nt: TGTGCCAGCAGCTTAAACTTCTACGAGCAGTACTTC
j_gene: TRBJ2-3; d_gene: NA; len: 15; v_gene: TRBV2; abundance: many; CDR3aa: CASSEDGLRTDTQYF; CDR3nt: TGTGCCAGCAGTGAGGACGGGTTACGTACAGATACGCAGTATTTT
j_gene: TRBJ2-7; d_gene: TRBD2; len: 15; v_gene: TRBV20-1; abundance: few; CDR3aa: CSARDFLAGSYEQYF; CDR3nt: TGCAGTGCTAGAGATTTCCTAGCGGGAAGCTACGAGCAGTACTTC
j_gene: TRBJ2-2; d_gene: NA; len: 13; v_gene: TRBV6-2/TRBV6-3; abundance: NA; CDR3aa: CASRVERTGELFF; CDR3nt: TGTGCCAGCAGGGTCGAGCGCACCGGGGAGCTGTTTTTT
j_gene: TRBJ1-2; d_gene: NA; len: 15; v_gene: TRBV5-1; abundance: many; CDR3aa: CASSLMANNLYGYTF; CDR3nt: TGCGCCAGCAGCTTGATGGCGAACAACCTCTATGGCTACACCTTC
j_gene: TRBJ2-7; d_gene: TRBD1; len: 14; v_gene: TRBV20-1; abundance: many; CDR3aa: CSASKTGSAYEQYF; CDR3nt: TGCAGTGCTAGCAAGACAGGGTCGGCCTACGAGCAGTACTTC
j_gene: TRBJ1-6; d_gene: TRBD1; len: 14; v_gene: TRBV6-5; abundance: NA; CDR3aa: CASSHTAGGSPLHF; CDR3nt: TGTGCCAGCAGTCACACGGCAGGGGGTTCACCCCTCCACTTT
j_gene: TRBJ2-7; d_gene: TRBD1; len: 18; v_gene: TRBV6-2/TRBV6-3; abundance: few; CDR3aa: CASTSRFMGTGSSYGQYF; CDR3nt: TGTGCCAGCACCAGTCGGTTCATGGGGACAGGGAGCTCCTACGGGCAGTACTTC
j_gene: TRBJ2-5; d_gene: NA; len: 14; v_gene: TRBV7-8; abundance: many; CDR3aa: CASSVDQGWETQYF; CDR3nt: TGTGCCAGCAGCGTAGATCAGGGATGGGAGACCCAGTACTTC
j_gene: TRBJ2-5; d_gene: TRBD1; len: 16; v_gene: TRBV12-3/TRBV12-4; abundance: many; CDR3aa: CASSSRTGEQGETQYF; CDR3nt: TGTGCCAGCAGTTCTAGGACAGGGGAGCAAGGAGAGACCCAGTACTTC
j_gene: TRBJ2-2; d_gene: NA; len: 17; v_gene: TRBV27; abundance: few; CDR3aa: CASSLSGKGSNTGELFF; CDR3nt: TGTGCCAGCAGTTTATCGGGCAAGGGTTCGAACACCGGGGAGCTGTTTTTT
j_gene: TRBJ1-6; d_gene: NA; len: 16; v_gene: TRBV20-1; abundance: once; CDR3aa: CSARRDGSSYNSPLHF; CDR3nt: TGCAGTGCCCGCCGGGACGGGAGCTCCTATAATTCACCCCTCCACTTT
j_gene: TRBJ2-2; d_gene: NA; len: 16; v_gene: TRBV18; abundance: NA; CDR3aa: CASSPPNVLNTGELFF; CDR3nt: TGTGCCAGCTCACCACCGAACGTCTTGAACACCGGGGAGCTGTTTTTT
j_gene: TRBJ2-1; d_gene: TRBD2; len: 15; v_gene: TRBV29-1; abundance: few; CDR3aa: CSVAPTSGRGDEQFF; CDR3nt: TGCAGCGTTGCCCCGACTAGCGGGAGAGGCGATGAGCAGTTCTTC
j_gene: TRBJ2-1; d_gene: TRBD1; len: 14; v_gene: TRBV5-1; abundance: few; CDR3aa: CASSYRGMAYEQFF; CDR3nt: TGCGCCAGCAGCTACAGGGGGATGGCATATGAGCAGTTCTTC
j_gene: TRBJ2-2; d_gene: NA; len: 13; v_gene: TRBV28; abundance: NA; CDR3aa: CASSLRREEKLFF; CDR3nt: TGTGCCAGCAGTTTAAGACGGGAAGAAAAGCTGTTTTTT
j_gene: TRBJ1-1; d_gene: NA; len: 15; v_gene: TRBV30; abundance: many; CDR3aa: CAWIRGIGVGTEAFF; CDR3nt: TGTGCCTGGATAAGGGGGATTGGGGTCGGAACTGAAGCTTTCTTT
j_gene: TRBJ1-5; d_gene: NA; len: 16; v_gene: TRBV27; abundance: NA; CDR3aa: CASSLGPPGSNQPQHF; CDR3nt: TGTGCCAGCAGTTTAGGGCCGCCCGGCAGCAATCAGCCCCAGCATTTT
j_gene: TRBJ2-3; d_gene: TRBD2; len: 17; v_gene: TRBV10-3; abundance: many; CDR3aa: CAISEGNSGTSTDTQYF; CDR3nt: TGTGCCATCAGTGAGGGTAATAGCGGGACGAGCACAGATACGCAGTATTTT
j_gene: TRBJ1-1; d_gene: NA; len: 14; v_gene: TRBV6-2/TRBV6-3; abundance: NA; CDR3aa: CASTAGLRNTEAFF; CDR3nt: TGTGCCAGCACAGCGGGACTCCGGAACACTGAAGCTTTCTTT
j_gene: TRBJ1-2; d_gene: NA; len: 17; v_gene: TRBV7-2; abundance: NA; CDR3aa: CASSYPGPAGGSRGYTF; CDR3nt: TGTGCCAGCAGTTATCCAGGGCCCGCGGGGGGGAGTCGCGGCTACACCTTC
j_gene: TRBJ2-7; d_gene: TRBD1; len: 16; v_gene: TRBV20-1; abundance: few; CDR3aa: CSARDRGRGNSYEQYF; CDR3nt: TGCAGTGCTAGAGATCGTGGCAGGGGGAACTCCTACGAGCAGTACTTC
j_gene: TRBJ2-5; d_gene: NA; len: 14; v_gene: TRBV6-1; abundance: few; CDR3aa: CASSEGVGIETQYF; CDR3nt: TGTGCCAGCAGTGAAGGTGTGGGGATTGAGACCCAGTACTTC
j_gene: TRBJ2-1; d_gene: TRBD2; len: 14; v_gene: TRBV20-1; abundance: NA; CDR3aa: CSAREGGGASEQFF; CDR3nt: TGCAGTGCTAGAGAAGGCGGGGGGGCTTCTGAGCAGTTCTTC
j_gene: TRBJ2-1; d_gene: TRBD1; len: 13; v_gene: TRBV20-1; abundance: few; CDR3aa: CSADRGSYNEQFF; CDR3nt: TGCAGTGCTGACAGGGGGTCCTACAATGAGCAGTTCTTC
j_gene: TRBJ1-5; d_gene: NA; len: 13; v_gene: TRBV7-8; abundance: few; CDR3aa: CASSAGRGQPQHF; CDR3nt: TGTGCCAGCAGCGCGGGGAGGGGTCAGCCCCAGCATTTT
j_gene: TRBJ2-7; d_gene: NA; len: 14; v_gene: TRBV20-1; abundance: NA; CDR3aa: CSASYRTQTYEQYF; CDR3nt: TGCAGTGCTAGTTACCGGACTCAAACCTACGAGCAGTACTTC
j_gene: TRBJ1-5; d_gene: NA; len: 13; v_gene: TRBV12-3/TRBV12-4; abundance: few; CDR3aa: CASSQNPNQPQHF; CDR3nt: TGTGCCAGCAGTCAAAATCCCAATCAGCCCCAGCATTTT
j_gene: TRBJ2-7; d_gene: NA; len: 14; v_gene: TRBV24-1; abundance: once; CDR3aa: CATSDPQSPSEQYF; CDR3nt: TGTGCCACCAGTGATCCGCAGTCGCCTAGCGAGCAGTACTTC
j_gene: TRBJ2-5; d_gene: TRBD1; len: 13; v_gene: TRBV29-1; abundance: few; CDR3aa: CSVAKQGIQTQYF; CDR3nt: TGCAGCGTCGCAAAACAGGGGATACAGACCCAGTACTTC
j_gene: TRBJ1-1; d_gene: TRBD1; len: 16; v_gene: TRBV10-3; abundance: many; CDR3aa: CAIRGGQGGSGTEAFF; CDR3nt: TGTGCCATCAGGGGAGGACAGGGTGGTTCGGGCACTGAAGCTTTCTTT
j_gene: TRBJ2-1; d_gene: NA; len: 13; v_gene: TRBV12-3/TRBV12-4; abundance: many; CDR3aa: CASSLSWVNEQFF; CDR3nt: TGTGCCAGCAGTTTAAGTTGGGTGAATGAGCAGTTCTTC
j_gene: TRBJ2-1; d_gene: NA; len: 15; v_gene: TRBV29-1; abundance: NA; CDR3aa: CSVGRGTGLYNEQFF; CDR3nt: TGCAGCGTCGGGCGGGGGACAGGTCTTTACAATGAGCAGTTCTTC
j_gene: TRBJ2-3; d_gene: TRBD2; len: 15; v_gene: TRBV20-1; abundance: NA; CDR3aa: CSALGLAASTDTQYF; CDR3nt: TGCAGCGCTTTGGGACTAGCGGCTAGCACAGATACGCAGTATTTT
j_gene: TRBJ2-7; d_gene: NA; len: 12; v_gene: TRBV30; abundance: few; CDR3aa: CAWSPGRTEQYF; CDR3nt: TGTGCCTGGAGCCCCGGGCGGACCGAGCAGTACTTC
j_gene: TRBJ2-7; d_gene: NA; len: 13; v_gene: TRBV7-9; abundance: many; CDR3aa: CASSSRLSYEQYF; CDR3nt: TGTGCCAGCAGCTCCCGACTATCTTACGAGCAGTACTTC